The source of this T cell receptor beta chain is a study of OX40 agonist ivuxolimab in advanced cancers. The CDR3 covers 14 residues. Germline CDR1 is SGHTA and CDR2 is FQGNSA. Deletions cut 4 bases from V and 5 bases from J, with 15 bases between. Assay: immunoSEQ multiplex PCR; the TCRdb copy retains only in-frame clones and omits some. The data hold about 110,000 clones, with 90% observed a single time. The rearrangement links TRBV7-2 to TRBJ2-7; the D gene is possibly TRBD2 (6 bases). The starting material was CD4+ or CD8+ T cells sorted from blood, obtained in a trial of the OX40 agonist ivuxolimab. This sequence was found in an adult with an advanced solid tumor such as melanoma, head and neck, liver or kidney cancer. CDR3 residues: CASSSLGGVHEQYF. The CDR3 coding sequence is TGTGCCAGCAGCTCCTTGGGCGGGGTACACGAGCAGTACTTC.